Only a few counts were recorded for the clone carrying this T cell receptor (beta chain). Its antigen is unidentified. PCR employed 60 Vbeta and 13 Jbeta primers. Repertoires were generated with immunoSEQ multiplex PCR, while TCRdb's copy carries only in-frame clones and drops some. In the table there are a few hundred thousand clones, about 80% of which are singletons. This sample was included in a study of cytomegalovirus exposure and HLA in healthy donors. Turning to the study itself: 81% of 350 to 400 genotyped donors fell in the Caucasian-associated ancestry cluster.

The CDR3 is made up of 14 amino acids. CDR1 is MNHEY, CDR2 SMNVEV, per germline (reference sequence). J was trimmed by 4 bases and V by 3 bases; bases with no gene match: 3. Regarding the study as a whole: High specificity and sensitivity for cytomegalovirus status were reported for the classifier.

This chain connects TRBV27 to TRBJ1-2; 9 bases agree with TRBD1. The sequence was obtained from a girl aged 2-10 years in good health and CMV-seronegative. Sequenced sample: PBMCs. The CDR3 DNA reads TGTGCCAGCAGTTTTTCGGGACAGGGCTATGGCTACACCTTC. It translates to CASSFSGQGYGYTF.